This TCR beta chain came from a study of T cell responses to AZD1222 COVID-19 vaccine. Study-level background: Pooling of second doses given at about 4 or about 12 weeks was done. Study outcomes and limitations: Baseline seropositivity characterized only a handful of AZD1222 recipients. Most donors were white British, females outnumbered males, and clonal diversity was possibly underestimated.

The CDR3 length is 15 residues. CDR1 is LGHNA and CDR2 is YSLEER in the germline V gene. The V end was cut by 0 bases, the J end by 2 bases, with 8 bases between. Generated by immunoSEQ multiplex PCR, the TCRdb table keeps only in-frame clones and is missing some. The data show over 120,000 clones, roughly nine tenths seen once. Comment on this clone: Antigen: not known.

The chain carries TRBV4-3 and TRBJ1-5, with D maybe TRBD1 (5 bases). This clonotype was sampled from an adult in good health. The sequencing here drew on peripheral blood, taken on day 0 of AZD1222 vaccination. CDR3 sequence reads: CASSQDSRGNQPQHF. DNA of the CDR3: TGCGCCAGCAGCCAAGATTCCAGGGGCAATCAGCCCCAGCATTTT.